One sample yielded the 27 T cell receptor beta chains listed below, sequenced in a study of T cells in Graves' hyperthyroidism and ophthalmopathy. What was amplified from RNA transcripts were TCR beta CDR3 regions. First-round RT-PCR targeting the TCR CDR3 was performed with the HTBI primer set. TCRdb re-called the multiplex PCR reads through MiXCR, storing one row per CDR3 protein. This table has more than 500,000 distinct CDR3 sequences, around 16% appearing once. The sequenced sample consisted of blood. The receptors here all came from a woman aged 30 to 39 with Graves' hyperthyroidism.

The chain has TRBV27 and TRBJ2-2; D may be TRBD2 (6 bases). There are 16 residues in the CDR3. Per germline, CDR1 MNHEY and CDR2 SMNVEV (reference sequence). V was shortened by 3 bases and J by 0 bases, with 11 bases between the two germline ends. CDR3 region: CASSFLANTNTGELFF. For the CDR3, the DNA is TGTGCCAGCAGTTTCCTAGCGAATACGAACACCGGGGAGCTGTTTTTT.

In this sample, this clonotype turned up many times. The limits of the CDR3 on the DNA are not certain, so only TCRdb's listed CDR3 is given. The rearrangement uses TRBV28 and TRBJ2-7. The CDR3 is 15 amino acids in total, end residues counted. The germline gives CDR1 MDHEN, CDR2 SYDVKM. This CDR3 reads CASSSSDSSSYEQYF.

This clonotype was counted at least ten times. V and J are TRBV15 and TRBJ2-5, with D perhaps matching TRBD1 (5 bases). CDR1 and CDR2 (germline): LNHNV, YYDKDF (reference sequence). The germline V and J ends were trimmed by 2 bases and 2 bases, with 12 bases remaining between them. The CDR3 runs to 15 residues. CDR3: CATSRSQPGQETQYF. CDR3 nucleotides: TGTGCCACCAGCAGATCGCAGCCAGGGCAAGAGACCCAGTACTTC.

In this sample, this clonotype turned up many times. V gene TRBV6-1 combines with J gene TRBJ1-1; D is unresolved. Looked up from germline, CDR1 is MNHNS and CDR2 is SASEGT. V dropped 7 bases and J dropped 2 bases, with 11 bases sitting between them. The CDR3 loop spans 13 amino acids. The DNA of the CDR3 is TGTGCCAGCATTCGACACAGTAACACTGAAGCTTTCTTT. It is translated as CASIRHSNTEAFF.

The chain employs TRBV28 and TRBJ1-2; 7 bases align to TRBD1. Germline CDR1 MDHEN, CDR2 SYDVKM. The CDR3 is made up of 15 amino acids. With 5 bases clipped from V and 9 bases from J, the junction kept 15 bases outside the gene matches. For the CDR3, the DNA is TGTGCCAGCAGTCCCCTAGGCTGGACAGGAGGAAGCTACACCTTC. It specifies CASSPLGWTGGSYTF.

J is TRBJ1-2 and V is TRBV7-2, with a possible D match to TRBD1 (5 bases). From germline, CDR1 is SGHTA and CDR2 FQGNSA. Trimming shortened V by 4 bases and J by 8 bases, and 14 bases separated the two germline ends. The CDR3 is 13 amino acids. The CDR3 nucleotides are TGTGCCAGCAGCTGGGACCAGGGCAACGGCTACACCTTC. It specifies CASSWDQGNGYTF.

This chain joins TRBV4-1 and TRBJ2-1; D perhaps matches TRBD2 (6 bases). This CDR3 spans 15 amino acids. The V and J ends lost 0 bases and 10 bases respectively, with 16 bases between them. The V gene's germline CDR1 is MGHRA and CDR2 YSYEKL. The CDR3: CASSQDRRREWEQFF. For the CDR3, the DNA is TGCGCCAGCAGCCAAGACCGTCGGAGGGAATGGGAGCAGTTCTTC.

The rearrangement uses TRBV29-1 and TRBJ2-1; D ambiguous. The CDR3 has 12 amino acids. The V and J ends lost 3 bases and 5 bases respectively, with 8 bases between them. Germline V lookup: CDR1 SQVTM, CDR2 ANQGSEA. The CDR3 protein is CSVDVTDNEQFF. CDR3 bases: TGCAGCGTTGACGTAACCGACAATGAGCAGTTCTTC.

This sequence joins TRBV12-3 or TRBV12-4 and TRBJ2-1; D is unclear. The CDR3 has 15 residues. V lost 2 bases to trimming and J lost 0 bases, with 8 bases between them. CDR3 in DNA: TGTGCCAGCAGTTTAAGCCCTTTCTCCTACAATGAGCAGTTCTTC. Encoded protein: CASSLSPFSYNEQFF.

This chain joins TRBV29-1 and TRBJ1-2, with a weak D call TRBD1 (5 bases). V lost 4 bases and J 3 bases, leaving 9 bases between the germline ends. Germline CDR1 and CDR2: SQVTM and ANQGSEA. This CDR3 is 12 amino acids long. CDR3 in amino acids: CSVGQGDYGYTF. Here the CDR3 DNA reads TGCAGCGTTGGGCAGGGAGACTATGGCTACACCTTC.

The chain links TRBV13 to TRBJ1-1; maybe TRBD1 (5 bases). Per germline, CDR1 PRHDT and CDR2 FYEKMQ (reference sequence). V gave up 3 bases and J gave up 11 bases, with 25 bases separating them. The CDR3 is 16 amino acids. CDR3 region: CASSFEGRGVGTGAFF. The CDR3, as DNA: TGTGCCAGCAGCTTCGAGGGACGGGGGGTAGGCACTGGGGCTTTCTTT.

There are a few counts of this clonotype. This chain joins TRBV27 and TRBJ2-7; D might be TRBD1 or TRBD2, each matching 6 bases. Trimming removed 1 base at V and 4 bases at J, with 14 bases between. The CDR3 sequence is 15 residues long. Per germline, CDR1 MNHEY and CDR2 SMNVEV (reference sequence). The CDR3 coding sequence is TGTGCCAGCAGTTTATTAGGGGGGAAGGATTACGAGCAGTACTTC. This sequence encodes CASSLLGGKDYEQYF.

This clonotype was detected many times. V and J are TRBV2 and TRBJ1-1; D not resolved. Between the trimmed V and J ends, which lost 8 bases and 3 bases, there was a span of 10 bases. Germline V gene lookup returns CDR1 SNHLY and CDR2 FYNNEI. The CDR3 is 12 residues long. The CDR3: CASRGVYTEAFF. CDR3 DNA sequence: TGTGCCAGCCGCGGGGTGTACACTGAAGCTTTCTTT.

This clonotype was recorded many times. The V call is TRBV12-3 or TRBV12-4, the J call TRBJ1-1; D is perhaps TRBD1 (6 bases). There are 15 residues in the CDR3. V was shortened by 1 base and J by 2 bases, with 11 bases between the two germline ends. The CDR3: CASSLGGRVNTEAFF. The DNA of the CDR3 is TGTGCCAGCAGTTTAGGGGGGCGGGTCAACACTGAAGCTTTCTTT.

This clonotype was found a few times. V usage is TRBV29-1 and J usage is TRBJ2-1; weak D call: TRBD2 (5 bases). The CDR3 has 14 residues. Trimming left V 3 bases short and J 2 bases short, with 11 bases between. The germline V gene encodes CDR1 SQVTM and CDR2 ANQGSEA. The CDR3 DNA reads TGCAGCGTTGAGGTCCTAGCAGCCTACAATGAGCAGTTCTTC. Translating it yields CSVEVLAAYNEQFF.

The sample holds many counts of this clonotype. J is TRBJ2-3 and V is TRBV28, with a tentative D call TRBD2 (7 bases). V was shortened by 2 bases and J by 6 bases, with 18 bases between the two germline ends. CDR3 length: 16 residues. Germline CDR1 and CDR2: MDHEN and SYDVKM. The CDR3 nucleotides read TGTGCCAGCAGTTTACCTTTACAGGGAGGGGGGGATACGCAGTATTTT. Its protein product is CASSLPLQGGGDTQYF.

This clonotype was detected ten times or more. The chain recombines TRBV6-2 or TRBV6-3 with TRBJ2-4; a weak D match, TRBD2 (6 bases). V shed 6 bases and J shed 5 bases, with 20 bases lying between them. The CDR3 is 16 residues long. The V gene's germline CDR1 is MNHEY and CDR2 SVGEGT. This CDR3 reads CASSLSRDSTQNIQYF. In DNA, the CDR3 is TGTGCCAGCAGCTTGAGCCGGGACTCCACCCAAAACATTCAGTACTTC.

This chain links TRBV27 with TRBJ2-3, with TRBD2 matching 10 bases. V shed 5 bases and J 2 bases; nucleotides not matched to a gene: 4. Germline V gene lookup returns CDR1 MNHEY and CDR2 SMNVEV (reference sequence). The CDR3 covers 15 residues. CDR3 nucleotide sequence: TGTGCCAGCAGTAAAGGACTAGCGGACACAGATACGCAGTATTTT. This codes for CASSKGLADTDTQYF.

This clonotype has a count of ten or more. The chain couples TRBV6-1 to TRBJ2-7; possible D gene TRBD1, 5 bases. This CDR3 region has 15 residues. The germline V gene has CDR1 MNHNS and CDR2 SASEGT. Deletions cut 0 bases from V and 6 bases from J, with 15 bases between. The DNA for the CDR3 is TGTGCCAGCAGTGAAGCGGGCAGGGTTGGCTCCGAGCAGTACTTC. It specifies CASSEAGRVGSEQYF.

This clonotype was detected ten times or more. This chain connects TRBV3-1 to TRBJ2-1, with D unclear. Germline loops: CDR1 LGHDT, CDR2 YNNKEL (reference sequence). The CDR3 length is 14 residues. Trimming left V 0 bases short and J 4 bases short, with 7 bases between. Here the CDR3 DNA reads TGTGCCAGCAGCCAAGAAGACGGATACAATGAGCAGTTCTTC. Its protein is CASSQEDGYNEQFF.

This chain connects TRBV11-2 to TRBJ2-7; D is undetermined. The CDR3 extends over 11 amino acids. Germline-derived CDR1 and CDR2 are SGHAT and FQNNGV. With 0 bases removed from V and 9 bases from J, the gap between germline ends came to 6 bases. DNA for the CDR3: TGTGCCAGCAGCTTAGAACTGGGGCAGTACTTC. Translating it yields CASSLELGQYF. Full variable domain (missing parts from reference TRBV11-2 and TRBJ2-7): EAGVAQSPRYKIIEKRQSVAFWCNPISGHATLYWYQQILGQGPKLLIQFQNNGVVDDSQLPKDRFSAERLKGVDSTLKIQPAKLEDSAVYLCASSLELGQYFGPGTRLTVT.

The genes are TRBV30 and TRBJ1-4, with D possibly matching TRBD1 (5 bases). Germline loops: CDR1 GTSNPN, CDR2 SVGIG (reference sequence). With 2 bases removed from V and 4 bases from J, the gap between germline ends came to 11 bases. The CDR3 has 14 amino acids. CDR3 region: CAWSPGGGNEKLFF. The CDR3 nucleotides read TGTGCCTGGAGTCCCGGGGGGGGTAATGAAAAACTGTTTTTT.

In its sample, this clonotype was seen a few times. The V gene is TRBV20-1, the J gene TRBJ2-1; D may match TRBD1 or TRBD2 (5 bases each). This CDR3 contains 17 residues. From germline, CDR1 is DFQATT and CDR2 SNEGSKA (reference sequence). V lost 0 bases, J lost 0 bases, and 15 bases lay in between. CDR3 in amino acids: CSARDSKLGTSYNEQFF. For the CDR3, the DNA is TGCAGTGCTAGAGATTCTAAGCTCGGGACCTCCTACAATGAGCAGTTCTTC.

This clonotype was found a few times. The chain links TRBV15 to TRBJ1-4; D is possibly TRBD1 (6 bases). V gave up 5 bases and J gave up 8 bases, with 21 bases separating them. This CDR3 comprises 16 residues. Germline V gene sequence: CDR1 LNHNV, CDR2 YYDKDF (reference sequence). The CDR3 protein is CATSQAGAQAREKLFF. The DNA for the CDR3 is TGTGCCACCAGCCAGGCGGGGGCACAGGCTCGCGAAAAACTGTTTTTT.

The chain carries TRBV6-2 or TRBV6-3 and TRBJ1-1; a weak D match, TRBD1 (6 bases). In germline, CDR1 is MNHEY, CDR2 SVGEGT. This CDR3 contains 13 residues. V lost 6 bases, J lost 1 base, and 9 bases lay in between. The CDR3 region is CASRQGWNTEAFF. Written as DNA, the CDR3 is TGTGCCAGCAGACAGGGTTGGAACACTGAAGCTTTCTTT.

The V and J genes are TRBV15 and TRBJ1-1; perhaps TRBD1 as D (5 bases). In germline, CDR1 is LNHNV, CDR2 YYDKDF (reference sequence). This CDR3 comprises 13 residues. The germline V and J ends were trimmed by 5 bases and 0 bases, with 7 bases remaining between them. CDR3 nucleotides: TGTGCCACCAGCCGGGGGTTGAACACTGAAGCTTTCTTT. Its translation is CATSRGLNTEAFF.

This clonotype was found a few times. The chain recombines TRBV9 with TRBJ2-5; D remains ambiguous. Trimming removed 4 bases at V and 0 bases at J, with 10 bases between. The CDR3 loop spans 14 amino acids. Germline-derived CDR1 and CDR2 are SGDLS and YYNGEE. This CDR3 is CASSKQPYQETQYF. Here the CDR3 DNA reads TGTGCCAGCAGCAAGCAACCGTACCAAGAGACCCAGTACTTC.